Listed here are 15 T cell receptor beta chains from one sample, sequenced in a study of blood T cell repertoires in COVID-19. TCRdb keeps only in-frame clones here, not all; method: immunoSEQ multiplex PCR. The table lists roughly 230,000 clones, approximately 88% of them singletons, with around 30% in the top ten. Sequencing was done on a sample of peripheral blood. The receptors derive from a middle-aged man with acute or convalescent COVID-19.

The CDR3 DNA sequence: TGTGCCAGCACCCCGGACAGGGTTAGCACAGATACGCAGTATTTT. Protein product: CASTPDRVSTDTQYF. The chain has TRBV7-9 and TRBJ2-3, with 8 bases matching TRBD1. Per the germline V gene, CDR1 is SEHNR and CDR2 is FQNEAQ (reference sequence). This CDR3 is built from 15 residues. The trim removed 7 bases at V and 0 bases at J, leaving 6 bases unmatched.

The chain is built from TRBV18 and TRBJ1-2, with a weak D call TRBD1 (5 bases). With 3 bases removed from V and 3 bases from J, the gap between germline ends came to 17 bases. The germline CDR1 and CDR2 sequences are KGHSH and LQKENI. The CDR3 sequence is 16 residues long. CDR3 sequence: CASSPRVSGIDYGYTF. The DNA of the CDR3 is TGTGCCAGCTCACCCAGGGTTTCAGGGATCGACTATGGCTACACCTTC.

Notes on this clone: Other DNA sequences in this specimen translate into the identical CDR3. The CDR3 spells CASSPSTDTQYF. In DNA, the CDR3 is TGTGCCAGCAGCCCGTCCACAGATACGCAGTATTTT. The chain carries TRBV3-1 (or the pseudogene TRBV3-2) and TRBJ2-3; D ambiguous. Trimming stripped 4 bases from V and 2 bases from J, with 4 bases between. Germline V gene sequence: CDR1 LGHDT, CDR2 YNNKEL (reference sequence). The CDR3 extends over 12 amino acids.

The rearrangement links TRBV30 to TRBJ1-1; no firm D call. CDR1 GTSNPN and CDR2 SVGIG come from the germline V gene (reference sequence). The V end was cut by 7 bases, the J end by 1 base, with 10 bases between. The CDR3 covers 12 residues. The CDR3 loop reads CASSPWNTEAFF. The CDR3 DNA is TGTGCCTCCTCCCCCTGGAACACTGAAGCTTTCTTT.

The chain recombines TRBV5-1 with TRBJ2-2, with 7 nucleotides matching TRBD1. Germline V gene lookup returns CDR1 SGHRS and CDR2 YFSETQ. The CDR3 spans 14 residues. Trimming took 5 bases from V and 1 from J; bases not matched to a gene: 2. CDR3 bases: TGCGCCAGCAGGACAGGGTGGAACACCGGGGAGCTGTTTTTT. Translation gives CASRTGWNTGELFF. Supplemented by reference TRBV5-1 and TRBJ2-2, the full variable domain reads KAGVTQTPRYLIKTRGQQVTLSCSPISGHRSVSWYQQTPGQGLQFLFEYFSETQRNKGNFPGRFSGRQFSNSRSEMNVSTLELGDSALYLCASRTGWNTGELFFGEGSRLTVL.

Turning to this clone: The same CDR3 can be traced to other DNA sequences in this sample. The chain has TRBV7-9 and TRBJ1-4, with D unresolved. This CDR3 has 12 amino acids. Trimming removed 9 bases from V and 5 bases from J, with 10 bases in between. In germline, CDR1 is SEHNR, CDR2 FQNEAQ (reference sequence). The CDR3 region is CASRRENEKLFF. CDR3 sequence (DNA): TGTGCCAGTCGGAGAGAAAATGAAAAACTGTTTTTT.

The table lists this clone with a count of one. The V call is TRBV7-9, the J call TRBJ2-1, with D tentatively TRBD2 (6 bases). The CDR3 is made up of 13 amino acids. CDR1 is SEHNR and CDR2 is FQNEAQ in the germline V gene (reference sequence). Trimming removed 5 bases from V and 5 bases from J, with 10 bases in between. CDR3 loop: CASSRGADNEQFF. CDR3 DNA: TGTGCCAGCAGCCGCGGGGCGGACAATGAGCAGTTCTTC.

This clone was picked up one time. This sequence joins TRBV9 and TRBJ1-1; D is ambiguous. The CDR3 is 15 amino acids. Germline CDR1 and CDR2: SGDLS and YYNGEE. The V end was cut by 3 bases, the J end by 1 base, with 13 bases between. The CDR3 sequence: CASSAARDGNTEAFF. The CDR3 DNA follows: TGTGCCAGCAGCGCCGCCCGAGATGGGAACACTGAAGCTTTCTTT.

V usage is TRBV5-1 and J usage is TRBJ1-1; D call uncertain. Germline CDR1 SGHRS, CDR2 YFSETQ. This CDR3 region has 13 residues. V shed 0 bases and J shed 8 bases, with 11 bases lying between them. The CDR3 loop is CASSLGPEAEAFF. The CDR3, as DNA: TGCGCCAGCAGCTTGGGTCCGGAGGCAGAAGCTTTCTTT.

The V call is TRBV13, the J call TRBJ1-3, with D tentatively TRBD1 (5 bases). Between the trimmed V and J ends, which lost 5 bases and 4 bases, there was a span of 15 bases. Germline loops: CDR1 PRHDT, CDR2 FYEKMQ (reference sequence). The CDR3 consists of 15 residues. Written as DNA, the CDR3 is TGTGCCAGCAGCCTGCGGGACCTCAGGGGAAACACCATATATTTT. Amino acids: CASSLRDLRGNTIYF.

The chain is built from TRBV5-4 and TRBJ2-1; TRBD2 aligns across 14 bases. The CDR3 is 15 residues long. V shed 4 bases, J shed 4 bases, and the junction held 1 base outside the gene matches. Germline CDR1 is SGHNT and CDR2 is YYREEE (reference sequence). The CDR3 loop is CASSGTSGSYNEQFF. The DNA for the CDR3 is TGTGCCAGCAGCGGGACTAGCGGGAGTTACAATGAGCAGTTCTTC.

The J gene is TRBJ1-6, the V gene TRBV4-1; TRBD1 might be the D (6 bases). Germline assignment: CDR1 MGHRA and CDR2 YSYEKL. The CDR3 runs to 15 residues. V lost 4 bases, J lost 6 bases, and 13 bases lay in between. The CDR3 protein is CASSLATGFNSPLHF. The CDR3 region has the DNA TGCGCCAGCAGCCTCGCCACAGGGTTTAATTCACCCCTCCACTTT.

CDR3 coding DNA: TGCAGTGCTAGCATTCAAGAGACCCAGTACTTC. Amino acids: CSASIQETQYF. The genes are TRBV20-1 and TRBJ2-5; the D is unclear. The germline V gene has CDR1 DFQATT and CDR2 SNEGSKA (reference sequence). The germline V and J ends were trimmed by 3 bases and 2 bases, with 4 bases remaining between them. This CDR3 has 11 amino acids.

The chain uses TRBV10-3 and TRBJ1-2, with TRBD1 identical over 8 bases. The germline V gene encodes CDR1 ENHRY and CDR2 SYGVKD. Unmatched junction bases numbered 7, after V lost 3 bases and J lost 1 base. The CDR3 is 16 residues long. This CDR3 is CAISDPTGDNNYGYTF. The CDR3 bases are TGTGCCATCAGTGACCCGACAGGGGACAATAACTATGGCTACACCTTC.

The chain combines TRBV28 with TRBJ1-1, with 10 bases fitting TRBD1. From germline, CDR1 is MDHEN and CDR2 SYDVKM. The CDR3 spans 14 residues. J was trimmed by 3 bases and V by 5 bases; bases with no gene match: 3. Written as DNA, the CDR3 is TGTGCCAGCAGTCGACAGGGGGCGGACACTGAAGCTTTCTTT. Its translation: CASSRQGADTEAFF.